The source of this T cell receptor beta chain is a study of blood T cell repertoires in COVID-19. About the research overall: COVID-19 samples from acute and convalescent phases originated in the United States, Italy and Spain.

Authors' analysis steps: From reference gene primer amplification, estimates of nucleated cell counts were derived. The protocol was immunoSEQ multiplex PCR, while the TCRdb copy is restricted to in-frame clones and leaves out a portion. The D gene and trimming were derived from the DNA, and the V and J assignments and clone size from that table. Seen here are just under 70,000 clones, 86% observed once, and the top ten hold over 7.5%. The V end was cut by 3 bases, the J end by 10 bases, with 11 bases between. Germline loops: CDR1 LNHDA, CDR2 SQIVND (reference sequence). This CDR3 has 12 amino acids.

V gene TRBV19 combines with J gene TRBJ2-3; D perhaps matches TRBD1 (5 bases). Sequenced: peripheral blood. The source is a man aged 25-40 years with acute or convalescent COVID-19. This CDR3 is CASSIRGASQYF. The CDR3 nucleotides read TGTGCCAGTAGTATTAGGGGCGCATCGCAGTATTTT. Supplemented by reference TRBV19 and TRBJ2-3, the full variable domain reads DGGITQSPKYLFRKEGQNVTLSCEQNLNHDAMYWYRQDPGQGLRLIYYSQIVNDFQKGDIAEGYSVSREKKESFPLTVTSAQKNPTAFYLCASSIRGASQYFGPGTRLTVL.